This record covers a single T cell receptor beta chain. Its target is unknown. The data were taken from a study of identifying expanded T cells in peripheral blood. TCRdb's copy holds only in-frame clones and misses some; the assay was immunoSEQ multiplex PCR. The repertoire holds about 86,000 clones, about 85% seen once, with 4% to 5.5% in the top ten. Findings and limits, study-wide: About 1.2 clones differed between technical replicates, versus around 15 and 19 over time.

Per the germline V gene, CDR1 is MGHDK and CDR2 is SYGVNS. Losses at the gene ends were 11 bases for V and 3 bases for J; bases not matched to a gene: 7. The CDR3 loop spans 14 amino acids. The gene calls are TRBV25-1 and TRBJ2-3; the match to TRBD1 covers 11 bases. The TCR originated in a person between 18 and 75 years old in good health. Sequenced sample: blood. CDR3 sequence (DNA): TGTGCCGGACAAGGGACAGGGGGAACAGATACGCAGTATTTT. It is translated as CAGQGTGGTDTQYF. The full variable domain, with the rest looked up from reference TRBV25-1 and TRBJ2-3, is EADIYQTPRYLVIGTGKKITLECSQTMGHDKMYWYQQDPGMELHLIHYSYGVNSTEKGDLSSESTVSRIRTEHFPLTLESARPSHTSQYLCAGQGTGGTDTQYFGPGTRLTVL.